The 9 T cell receptor beta chains in this list originate from one sample, sequenced in a study of blood T cell repertoires in COVID-19. TCRdb keeps only in-frame clones here, not all; method: immunoSEQ multiplex PCR. The top ten hold less than 15% of the sample, which has over 250,000 clones, 85% seen once. Sequencing was performed on peripheral blood. Receptor source: a human donor in a cohort sampled during active COVID-19.

This chain joins TRBV4-1 and TRBJ2-6; D ambiguous. The germline V gene encodes CDR1 MGHRA and CDR2 YSYEKL. The CDR3 covers 16 residues. V lost 4 bases and J 0 bases, leaving 10 bases between the germline ends. CDR3 loop: CASSPLLRSGANVLTF. For the CDR3, the DNA is TGCGCCAGCAGCCCCCTCCTCCGCTCTGGGGCCAACGTCCTGACTTTC.

This sequence joins TRBV5-6 and TRBJ2-7; the D is unclear. Germline-derived CDR1 and CDR2 are SGHDT and YYEEEE. There are 15 residues in the CDR3. The V end lost 1 base, the J end lost 7 bases, and 18 bases lay between the germline ends. The CDR3 here is CASSLRKTLAREQYF. DNA of the CDR3: TGTGCCAGCAGCTTGAGGAAGACCTTGGCTAGGGAGCAGTACTTC.

V is TRBV4-3 and J is TRBJ2-3; D unclear. Germline V gene lookup returns CDR1 LGHNA and CDR2 YSLEER. The CDR3 spans 16 residues. Trimming removed 1 base from V and 3 bases from J, with 14 bases in between. The CDR3 DNA follows: TGCGCCAGCAGCCAAGTCTGGCAAAGAGGTACAGATACGCAGTATTTT. Translated, it gives CASSQVWQRGTDTQYF.

The chain has TRBV18 and TRBJ1-4, with D hard to call. Germline CDR1 and CDR2: KGHSH and LQKENI. Trimming took off 6 bases at V and 4 bases at J, with 9 bases between the two ends. This CDR3 has 13 residues. The DNA for the CDR3 is TGTGCCAGCTCGTCCAACAGTAATGAAAAACTGTTTTTT. Encoded protein: CASSSNSNEKLFF.

The chain uses TRBV12-3 or TRBV12-4 and TRBJ1-5, with TRBD1 as a possible D gene (5 bases). Trimming stripped 7 bases from V and 5 bases from J, with 9 bases between. This CDR3 has 12 residues. CDR3 loop: CASTDSYQPQHF. In nucleotides, the CDR3 is TGTGCCAGCACTGACAGCTATCAGCCCCAGCATTTT.

The V gene is TRBV7-2, the J gene TRBJ2-5; 11 bases are a match to TRBD2. The length of the CDR3 is 16 residues. Germline CDR1 SGHTA, CDR2 FQGNSA. J was trimmed by 5 bases and V by 4 bases; bases with no gene match: 9. Written as DNA, the CDR3 is TGTGCCAGCAGCTCCCCCCGACTAGCGGGAACGGAGACCCAGTACTTC. Encoded protein: CASSSPRLAGTETQYF.

The chain couples TRBV5-5 to TRBJ2-1, with D maybe TRBD2 (6 bases). V shed 0 bases and J shed 6 bases, with 16 bases lying between them. CDR1 is SGHKS and CDR2 is YYEKEE in the germline V gene (reference sequence). There are 16 residues in the CDR3. The CDR3 DNA reads as TGTGCCAGCAGCTTGGTAGCGGCTAGAAGCAGCAATGAGCAGTTCTTC. It is translated as CASSLVAARSSNEQFF.

The V and J genes are TRBV7-9 and TRBJ2-3; possibly TRBD2 for D (6 bases). Looked up from germline, CDR1 is SEHNR and CDR2 is FQNEAQ (reference sequence). Trimming took off 5 bases at V and 2 bases at J, with 14 bases between the two ends. The CDR3 is 15 residues long. The CDR3: CASSAQGLFTDTQYF. The CDR3 region has the DNA TGTGCCAGCAGCGCCCAGGGACTGTTCACAGATACGCAGTATTTT. The variable domain in full, with the rest retrieved from reference TRBV7-9 and TRBJ2-3, is DTGVSQNPRHKITKRGQNVTFRCDPISEHNRLYWYRQTLGQGPEFLTYFQNEAQLEKSRLLSDRFSAERPKGSFSTLEIQRTEQGDSAMYLCASSAQGLFTDTQYFGPGTRLTVL.

The J gene is TRBJ2-3, the V gene TRBV6-5; 10 nucleotides agree with TRBD2. Unmatched junction bases numbered 5, after V lost 6 bases and J lost 2 bases. Germline assignment: CDR1 MNHEY and CDR2 SVGAGI. The length of the CDR3 is 15 residues. The CDR3 DNA reads TGTGCCAGCAGGCCCGGACTAGCGGACACAGATACGCAGTATTTT. Its protein product is CASRPGLADTDTQYF.